The rows below give T cell receptor beta chains drawn from one sample of a study of shared clonotypes between healthy human individuals. Assay used: immunoSEQ multiplex PCR; TCRdb lists only in-frame clones, some missing. Of some 2,000,000 clones in the sample, 85% to 95% were seen once. What was sequenced was naive CD4+ T cells sorted from blood. The origin of the receptors is a man younger than 35 in good health. Each CDR3 is given with its conserved first and last residue. The order of the fields is J gene, clone size, D gene, V gene, CDR3 protein, CDR3 DNA. A D gene is named only where the DNA matches it firmly. Size values are once, few and many counts, or a class for expanded clones, and some rows have none.

>TRBJ1-1|.|TRBD1|TRBV18
CASSLRTGENTEAFF
TGTGCCAGCTCTCTCCGGACAGGGGAAAACACTGAAGCTTTCTTT
>TRBJ1-2|.|.|TRBV27
CASSSWPHYGYTF
TGTGCCAGCAGTTCCTGGCCCCACTATGGCTACACCTTC
>TRBJ1-1|.|.|TRBV18
CASSPLGGIIDTEAFF
TGTGCCAGCTCACCACTGGGAGGAATCATTGACACTGAAGCTTTCTTT
>TRBJ2-7|.|TRBD1|TRBV18
CASSPNTGGHEQYF
TGTGCCAGCTCACCGAACACAGGGGGTCACGAGCAGTACTTC
>TRBJ2-7|.|TRBD1|TRBV5-6
CASSLGQGTIYEQYF
TGTGCCAGCAGCTTGGGACAGGGGACGATCTACGAGCAGTACTTC
>TRBJ2-7|.|.|TRBV7-2
CASSSDPNYEQYF
TGTGCCAGCAGCTCGGACCCGAACTACGAGCAGTACTTC
>TRBJ1-5|.|.|TRBV19
CASSGTPRNQPQHF
TGTGCCAGTAGTGGGACCCCCAGGAATCAGCCCCAGCATTTT
>TRBJ2-1|.|.|TRBV10-3
CAISVVGTSHNEQFF
TGTGCCATCAGTGTTGTCGGGACCTCCCACAATGAGCAGTTCTTC
>TRBJ1-3|.|.|TRBV9
CASSVNRVPGNTIYF
TGTGCCAGCAGCGTAAACAGGGTACCTGGAAACACCATATATTTT
>TRBJ2-1|.|.|TRBV27
CASSLSGFPRNEQFF
TGTGCCAGCAGTCTAAGCGGCTTCCCTCGTAATGAGCAGTTCTTC
>TRBJ2-7|.|.|TRBV29-1
CSVKGLYSYEQYF
TGCAGCGTTAAGGGACTTTACTCCTACGAGCAGTACTTC
>TRBJ2-2|.|TRBD1|TRBV2
CASSEMIWDRESGELFF
TGTGCCAGCAGTGAAATGATCTGGGACAGGGAGAGCGGGGAGCTGTTTTTT
>TRBJ1-5|.|TRBD1|TRBV11-2
CASSRTGAANQPQHF
TGTGCCAGCAGCAGAACAGGGGCCGCCAATCAGCCCCAGCATTTT
>TRBJ2-3|.|TRBD2|TRBV4-2
CASSQAQTSGGSNQATDTQYF
TGTGCCAGCAGCCAAGCACAGACTAGCGGGGGGTCCAACCAGGCCACAGATACGCAGTATTTT
>TRBJ1-5|.|.|TRBV6-6
CASRGGQSNQPQHF
TGTGCCAGCAGGGGAGGACAGAGCAATCAGCCCCAGCATTTT
>TRBJ2-1|.|TRBD2|TRBV5-1
CASSLGRGSSYNEQFF
TGCGCCAGCAGCTTGGGTCGCGGGAGCTCCTACAATGAGCAGTTCTTC
>TRBJ2-2|.|.|TRBV7-3
CASSLRTTTGELFF
TGTGCCAGCAGCTTGCGGACAACGACCGGGGAGCTGTTTTTT
>TRBJ2-5|.|.|TRBV6-5
CASSFGPQETQYF
TGTGCCAGCAGTTTCGGTCCACAAGAGACCCAGTACTTC
>TRBJ2-1|.|TRBD2|TRBV27
CASSPGLAGAGEQFF
TGTGCCAGCAGTCCGGGACTAGCGGGGGCCGGGGAGCAGTTCTTC
>TRBJ1-2|.|.|TRBV6-5
CASGQGANYGYTF
TGTGCCAGCGGGCAGGGCGCTAACTATGGCTACACCTTC
>TRBJ1-1|.|.|TRBV29-1
CSVDEQEAFF
TGCAGCGTTGACGAACAGGAAGCTTTCTTT
>TRBJ1-5|.|.|TRBV30
CAWSYDGDSNQPQHF
TGTGCCTGGAGTTACGACGGGGATAGCAATCAGCCCCAGCATTTT
>TRBJ2-2|once|.|TRBV11-2
CASTRGGRIGELFF
TGTGCCAGCACCCGAGGGGGGCGGATCGGGGAGCTGTTTTTT
>TRBJ2-5|.|TRBD2|TRBV10-2
CASSPKASGAVQTQYF
TGCGCCAGCAGCCCTAAGGCTAGCGGGGCGGTTCAGACCCAGTACTTC
>TRBJ1-1|.|.|TRBV7-9
CASSSYLMNTEAFF
TGTGCCAGCAGCTCCTATCTCATGAACACTGAAGCTTTCTTT
>TRBJ1-4|.|.|TRBV29-1
CSARLAGTTNEKLFF
TGCAGCGCCCGTCTGGCCGGAACAACTAATGAAAAACTGTTTTTT
>TRBJ1-6|.|.|TRBV5-4
CASSRAKTQPNNSPLHF
TGTGCCAGCAGCCGCGCTAAGACCCAACCTAATAATTCACCCCTCCACTTT
>TRBJ1-2|.|.|TRBV7-9
CASSLALIRGGTYGYTF
TGTGCCAGCAGCTTAGCGTTAATTCGGGGCGGCACCTATGGCTACACCTTC
>TRBJ1-3|.|.|TRBV6-6
CASIRGREGNTIYF
TGTGCCAGCATCCGCGGCAGGGAAGGAAACACCATATATTTT
>TRBJ2-7|once|.|TRBV7-6
CASSPGTNTYEQYF
TGTGCCAGCAGCCCTGGGACGAATACCTACGAGCAGTACTTC
>TRBJ2-6|.|.|TRBV9
CASSVADTMLGSAGANVLTF
TGTGCCAGCAGCGTAGCTGACACTATGCTGGGATCTGCTGGGGCCAACGTCCTGACTTTC
>TRBJ1-1|.|TRBD1|TRBV5-1
CASSLEAGGRRTEAFF
TGCGCCAGCAGCTTGGAGGCAGGGGGCCGACGGACTGAAGCTTTCTTT
>TRBJ2-7|.|.|TRBV6-5
CASSYSAGFYEQYF
TGTGCCAGCAGTTACAGCGCAGGGTTTTACGAGCAGTACTTC
>TRBJ1-2|.|.|TRBV28
CASSLQGDGYTF
TGTGCCAGCAGTCTTCAGGGAGATGGCTACACCTTC
>TRBJ2-7|once|TRBD2|TRBV4-1
CASSQDWAGGFYEQYF
TGCGCCAGCAGCCAAGATTGGGCGGGGGGGTTCTACGAGCAGTACTTC
>TRBJ2-2|.|TRBD1|TRBV6-5
CASSRTGAGELFF
TGTGCCAGCAGTCGGACAGGGGCCGGGGAGCTGTTTTTT
>TRBJ2-1|.|.|TRBV7-9
CASSLAPSYNEQFF
TGTGCCAGCAGCTTAGCTCCTTCCTACAATGAGCAGTTCTTC
>TRBJ1-1|.|.|TRBV12-5
CASGSSTGTEAFF
TGTGCTAGTGGTTCCTCGACAGGCACTGAAGCTTTCTTT
>TRBJ1-1|.|.|TRBV6-6
CASSPRDESRNTEAFF
TGTGCCAGCAGCCCCAGGGACGAAAGTCGGAACACTGAAGCTTTCTTT
>TRBJ1-2|.|.|TRBV6-5
CASSRTGSYGYTF
TGTGCCAGCAGTCGTACAGGGTCCTATGGCTACACCTTC
>TRBJ1-2|.|.|TRBV30
CAWDSGYGYTF
TGTGCCTGGGACAGTGGATATGGCTACACCTTC
>TRBJ2-2|.|.|TRBV30
CAWSVRMGNTGELFF
TGTGCCTGGAGTGTACGTATGGGTAACACCGGGGAGCTGTTTTTT
>TRBJ2-3|.|TRBD2|TRBV10-1
CASEREGRDTQYF
TGCGCCAGTGAGCGGGAGGGCCGAGATACGCAGTATTTT
>TRBJ2-5|.|.|TRBV4-2
CASSEAWQETQYF
TGTGCCAGCAGTGAGGCCTGGCAAGAGACCCAGTACTTC
>TRBJ1-2|.|.|TRBV4-3
CASSQDLGQGSYGYTF
TGCGCCAGCAGCCAAGATTTGGGGCAGGGGAGCTATGGCTACACCTTC
>TRBJ1-1|.|.|TRBV20-1
CSAQGTEAFF
TGCAGTGCCCAGGGGACTGAAGCTTTCTTT
>TRBJ1-5|.|.|TRBV18
CASSPTGGNQPQHF
TGTGCCAGCTCACCCACAGGAGGCAATCAGCCCCAGCATTTT
>TRBJ2-2|.|.|TRBV4-3
CASSQGAQGRNTGELFF
TGCGCCAGCAGCCAAGGAGCCCAGGGCAGGAACACCGGGGAGCTGTTTTTT
>TRBJ1-6|once|.|TRBV6-5
CASSYSGATYNSPLHF
TGTGCCAGCAGTTACTCGGGGGCTACCTATAATTCACCCCTCCACTTT
>TRBJ2-5|.|.|TRBV28
CASSSLQVAQETQYF
TGTGCCAGCAGTTCCCTCCAGGTAGCACAAGAGACCCAGTACTTC
>TRBJ1-2|.|TRBD1|TRBV6-5
CASSYHRGANYGYTF
TGTGCCAGCAGTTATCACAGGGGGGCGAACTATGGCTACACCTTC
>TRBJ1-5|.|.|TRBV7-2
CASSINSNQPQHF
TGTGCCAGCAGCATTAATAGCAATCAGCCCCAGCATTTT
>TRBJ2-3|.|.|TRBV2
CASSYSSYTDTQYF
TGTGCCAGCAGCTACTCGTCCTACACAGATACGCAGTATTTT
>TRBJ1-2|.|TRBD1|TRBV4-1
CASSHGGQANYGYTF
TGCGCCAGCAGCCACGGGGGACAGGCCAACTATGGCTACACCTTC
>TRBJ2-7|.|.|TRBV10-3
CAISGSSRSEQYF
TGTGCCATCAGTGGGAGTTCGCGGTCCGAGCAGTACTTC
>TRBJ2-7|.|.|TRBV2
CASSGGSEQYF
TGTGCCAGCAGTGGGGGATCCGAGCAGTACTTC
>TRBJ2-2|.|.|TRBV10-3
CAISESRSANTGELFF
TGTGCCATCAGTGAGTCCCGCAGCGCGAACACCGGGGAGCTGTTTTTT
>TRBJ1-6|.|.|TRBV4-1
CASSQESQGVSYNSPLHF
TGCGCCAGCAGCCAAGAGAGCCAGGGCGTCTCCTATAATTCACCCCTCCACTTT
>TRBJ2-1|.|.|TRBV2
CASSPQGSSYNEQFF
TGTGCCAGCAGTCCGCAGGGGAGCTCCTACAATGAGCAGTTCTTC